Below, 20 T cell receptor beta chains from the same sample are listed, as sequenced in a study of cytomegalovirus exposure and HLA in healthy donors. The PCR ran on 60 Vbeta and 13 Jbeta primers. Measured with immunoSEQ multiplex PCR; TCRdb has only the in-frame clones, and not every one. The table has about 110,000 clones, approximately 78% seen once. Material: PBMCs. These TCRs come from a man aged 25 to 40 in good health and CMV-seropositive.

V and J are TRBV7-9 and TRBJ1-1; possible D gene TRBD1, 5 bases. Germline loops: CDR1 SEHNR, CDR2 FQNEAQ (reference sequence). The CDR3 has 11 amino acids. The V gene lost 3 bases and the J gene lost 9 bases, with 8 bases spanning the gap. CDR3 nucleotides: TGTGCCAGCAGCTTTCAGGGCCAAGCTTTCTTT. Its translation is CASSFQGQAFF.

V and J are TRBV29-1 and TRBJ2-3; 8 positions match TRBD2. J gave up 5 bases and V 0 bases, and 7 bases lay outside the gene matches. The CDR3 sequence is 15 residues long. CDR1 is SQVTM and CDR2 is ANQGSEA in the germline V gene. In nucleotides, the CDR3 is TGCAGCGTTGAAGATACGGGAGGGCCTCAAGATACGCAGTATTTT. Its protein is CSVEDTGGPQDTQYF.

The chain has TRBV5-5 and TRBJ1-6; a weak D match, TRBD1 (5 bases). The CDR3 totals 17 residues. Trimming pared 0 bases from V and 4 bases from J, leaving 14 bases between. The germline V gene has CDR1 SGHKS and CDR2 YYEKEE (reference sequence). CDR3 nucleotide sequence: TGTGCCAGCAGCTTGGTATCAGGCAGGGCGTATAATTCACCCCTCCACTTT. It translates to CASSLVSGRAYNSPLHF.

The chain couples TRBV18 to TRBJ2-1; possibly TRBD1 for D (6 bases). This CDR3 has 16 residues. V was shortened by 6 bases and J by 3 bases, with 18 bases between the two germline ends. CDR1 is KGHSH, CDR2 LQKENI, per germline. Here the CDR3 reads CASSLQTRTVYNEQFF. CDR3 sequence (DNA): TGTGCCAGCTCGCTACAGACGAGGACAGTCTACAATGAGCAGTTCTTC. Looking up the rest from reference TRBV18 and TRBJ2-1 gives the full variable domain: NAGVMQNPRHLVRRRGQEARLRCSPMKGHSHVYWYRQLPEEGLKFMVYLQKENIIDESGMPKERFSAEFPKEGPSILRIQQVVRGDSAAYFCASSLQTRTVYNEQFFGPGTRLTVL.

The chain couples TRBV7-2 to TRBJ1-3; TRBD1 matches at 10 bases. CDR3 length: 17 residues. J gave up 8 bases and V 5 bases, and 15 bases lay outside the gene matches. From germline, CDR1 is SGHTA and CDR2 FQGNSA. The CDR3 DNA is TGTGCCAGCAGCCAAGGGTGGGGACAGGGGTTTGATCACACCATATATTTT. It encodes CASSQGWGQGFDHTIYF.

The chain is built from TRBV7-9 and TRBJ1-4; 8 nucleotides match TRBD1. The germline gives CDR1 SEHNR, CDR2 FQNEAQ (reference sequence). Trimming took 3 bases from V and 7 from J; bases not matched to a gene: 13. The CDR3 runs 17 residues. The CDR3 DNA sequence: TGTGCCAGCAGCTTCTCCGGGACAGGACCCGGAGGTGAAAAACTGTTTTTT. Protein: CASSFSGTGPGGEKLFF.

This clone is a singleton in its sample. The chain joins TRBV7-3 to TRBJ1-6; a possible D gene is TRBD1 (6 bases). The V end was cut by 2 bases, the J end by 7 bases, with 12 bases between. The CDR3 has 15 residues. Germline lookup yields CDR1 SGHTA and CDR2 FQGTGA. CDR3 protein: CASSLQGIRNSPLHF. CDR3 in DNA: TGTGCCAGCAGCTTACAGGGGATCAGAAATTCACCCCTCCACTTT.

The rearrangement uses TRBV6-5 and TRBJ2-7; 8 bases fit TRBD1. CDR3 length equals 14 residues. Germline CDR1 is MNHEY and CDR2 is SVGAGI. J gave up 4 bases and V 7 bases, and 9 bases lay outside the gene matches. The CDR3 is CASKGRGLGYEQYV. CDR3 sequence (DNA): TGTGCCAGCAAGGGCAGGGGGCTCGGATACGAGCAGTACGTC.

The genes are TRBV28 and TRBJ1-2; TRBD1 aligns across 8 bases. Losses at the gene ends were 6 bases for V and 4 bases for J; bases not matched to a gene: 4. The germline gives CDR1 MDHEN, CDR2 SYDVKM. There are 13 residues in the CDR3. The CDR3 DNA follows: TGTGCCAGCAGACCCGGACAGGGCTATGGCTACACCTTC. This gives the protein CASRPGQGYGYTF.

This chain links TRBV6-6 with TRBJ2-1, with TRBD2 matching 10 bases. J was trimmed by 7 bases and V by 2 bases; bases with no gene match: 8. Per the germline V gene, CDR1 is MNHNY and CDR2 is SVGAGI (reference sequence). The CDR3 contains 16 residues. The DNA of the CDR3 is TGTGCCAGCAGTTACCTGTGGGCTAGCGGGAGTAATGAGCAGTTCTTC. Translated: CASSYLWASGSNEQFF.

The sample holds one count of this clone. The chain is built from TRBV7-2 and TRBJ2-1; the D is unclear. Deletions cut 1 base from V and 12 bases from J, with 16 bases between. The CDR3 is made up of 14 amino acids. CDR1 and CDR2 from the germline V gene are SGHTA and FQGNSA. The chain's CDR3 is CASSLDFLKERQFF. The CDR3, as DNA: TGTGCCAGCAGCTTAGACTTCCTAAAGGAGAGGCAGTTCTTC.

V gene TRBV10-2 combines with J gene TRBJ2-2, with 11 bases identical to TRBD2. The CDR3 spans 15 residues. CDR1 and CDR2 (germline): WSHSY, SAAADI. Trimming cost V 7 bases and J 4 bases; bases outside gene matches: 5. CDR3 sequence: CASTRLAGRTGELFF. DNA for the CDR3: TGCGCCAGCACCCGACTAGCGGGGCGCACCGGGGAGCTGTTTTTT.

This clone was found a few times. V is TRBV5-6 and J is TRBJ2-5; D is possibly TRBD2 (5 bases). Germline-derived CDR1 and CDR2 are SGHDT and YYEEEE. V was pared by 3 bases and J by 1 base, with 7 bases between. The CDR3 extends over 13 amino acids. The CDR3 DNA sequence: TGTGCCAGCAGCTGGCGGGCCCAAGAGACCCAGTACTTC. Translation gives CASSWRAQETQYF.

V and J are TRBV30 and TRBJ1-1; 9 bases are a match to TRBD1. The CDR3 runs 13 residues. Germline values: CDR1 GTSNPN, CDR2 SVGIG (reference sequence). The V segment lost 5 bases and the J segment 4 bases; nucleotides outside the gene matches: 5. The CDR3 nucleotides are TGTGCCTGGGTACTGACAGGGGGCACTGAAGCTTTCTTT. Its translation is CAWVLTGGTEAFF.

V usage is TRBV30 and J usage is TRBJ2-3; TRBD2 is a possible D gene (6 bases). The CDR3 is 12 residues long. Germline CDR1 and CDR2: GTSNPN and SVGIG (reference sequence). With 3 bases removed from V and 6 bases from J, the gap between germline ends came to 10 bases. CDR3 region: CAWSPGGDTQYF. Here the CDR3 DNA reads TGTGCCTGGAGCCCTGGGGGGGATACGCAGTATTTT. The entire variable domain, with the rest obtained from reference TRBV30 and TRBJ2-3, is as follows: SQTIHQWPATLVQPVGSPLSLECTVEGTSNPNLYWYRQAAGRGLQLLFYSVGIGQISSEVPQNLSASRPQDRQFILSSKKLLLSDSGFYLCAWSPGGDTQYFGPGTRLTVL.

A word on this clone: The sample holds other DNA sequences that translate to the same CDR3. The chain links TRBV9 to TRBJ1-5, with 7 bases aligning to TRBD1. With V trimmed by 2 bases and J by 2 bases, 1 base remained unmatched. The CDR3 consists of 14 residues. The V gene's germline CDR1 is SGDLS and CDR2 YYNGEE. CDR3 amino acids: CASSVGQGNQPQHF. DNA for the CDR3: TGTGCCAGCAGCGTCGGACAGGGCAATCAGCCCCAGCATTTT.

J is TRBJ2-2 and V is TRBV11-3; the D is unclear. CDR1 is SGHNT and CDR2 is YENEEA in the germline V gene. The germline V and J ends were trimmed by 5 bases and 0 bases, with 13 bases remaining between them. The CDR3 runs to 16 residues. The CDR3 nucleotides read TGTGCCAGCAGCCTCGTTTCGGGTGCGAACACCGGGGAGCTGTTTTTT. It specifies CASSLVSGANTGELFF.

The V call is TRBV7-8, the J call TRBJ2-1; 8 bases map to TRBD2. V lost 3 bases to trimming and J lost 9 bases; unmatched junction nucleotides: 4. The CDR3 covers 13 residues. Germline CDR1 is SGHVS and CDR2 is FQNEAQ. The CDR3 region has the DNA TGTGCCAGCAGCTTTAATAGCGGGACTGAGCAGTTCTTC. Translating it yields CASSFNSGTEQFF.

Only a few counts were recorded for this clone. The chain carries TRBV5-1 and TRBJ2-7; 8 bases map to TRBD1. The CDR3 is 15 amino acids. Germline V gene data show CDR1 as SGHRS and CDR2 as YFSETQ. The ends lost 1 base at V and 0 bases at J; junction bases unmatched: 3. CDR3 DNA sequence: TGCGCCAGCAGCTTGAAGCAGGGGGCCTCCTACGAGCAGTACTTC. Translation gives CASSLKQGASYEQYF. Full variable domain (rest looked up from reference TRBV5-1 and TRBJ2-7): KAGVTQTPRYLIKTRGQQVTLSCSPISGHRSVSWYQQTPGQGLQFLFEYFSETQRNKGNFPGRFSGRQFSNSRSEMNVSTLELGDSALYLCASSLKQGASYEQYFGPGTRLTVT.

The chain carries TRBV2 and TRBJ1-6; 10 nucleotides align to TRBD1. The CDR3 extends over 15 amino acids. V lost 5 bases, J lost 9 bases, and 7 bases stayed unmatched. CDR1 and CDR2 from the germline V gene are SNHLY and FYNNEI. In DNA, the CDR3 is TGTGCCAGCAGTCCACGGACAGGGGGAAGTTCACCCCTCCACTTT. It is translated as CASSPRTGGSSPLHF.